The rows below give T cell receptor beta chains drawn from one sample of a study of PD-L1 blockade in urothelial cancer. Assay used: immunoSEQ multiplex PCR; TCRdb lists only in-frame clones, some missing. Among approximately 71,000 clones listed, around 84% were seen once. The sample was PBMCs, taken around atezolizumab (anti-PD-L1) treatment. The receptors were gathered from an older woman with urothelial cancer. Both conserved end residues are part of each CDR3. Each record gives: V gene, D gene, CDR3 protein. A D gene is named only where the DNA matches it firmly.

>TRBV7-2|-
CASSLVAIGGNQPQHF
>TRBV10-2|TRBD1
CASRDQTGGIFYSNQPQHF
>TRBV2|-
CASREPGLTYEQYF
>TRBV5-1|TRBD2
CASSGTSGEYNEQFF
>TRBV18|-
CASSPPNRFNSDGYTF
>TRBV7-2|TRBD2
CASSLGSGGESYEQYF
>TRBV9|TRBD2
CASSVDGTSGGDYNEQFF
>TRBV7-9|-
CASSKGEGEKLFF
>TRBV7-2|-
CASSLKEGGTYGYTF
>TRBV5-5|-
CASSQDKGHTEAFF
>TRBV29-1|-
CSATPLQGEQYF
>TRBV28|TRBD2
CASSRLAGLGGTDTQYF
>TRBV4-1|TRBD1
CASSQAMAGGTGELFF
>TRBV30|TRBD2
CAWSLERGGNTQYF
>TRBV7-2|TRBD1
CASSLGYRTGPSSYEQYF
>TRBV6-1|-
CASREYRVWTGELFF
>TRBV5-1|-
CASSPDRGSQYF
>TRBV7-2|TRBD1
CASSLLGGLNTEAFF
>TRBV5-6|-
CASSRQGGYNEQFF
>TRBV28|TRBD1
CASSTGQGGNTGELFF
>TRBV7-9|TRBD1
CASSQAWDRGPDTQYF
>TRBV29-1|TRBD2
CSVASGETQYF
>TRBV30|-
CAWSPGISNEQFF
>TRBV7-3|TRBD1
CASSLQGDRSDTQYF
>TRBV7-8|TRBD2
CASSRRASGGRISGELFF
>TRBV4-1|TRBD1
CASSQGPGQGVLGTTGELFF
>TRBV9|TRBD1
CASSWGQGLSDTEAFF